Below, 20 T cell receptor beta chains from the same sample are listed, as sequenced in a study of blood T cell repertoires in COVID-19. The assay was immunoSEQ multiplex PCR, and TCRdb's table has in-frame clones only and misses some. The data hold 250,000 to 350,000 clones, with just under 90% observed a single time. Sequencing was done on a sample of peripheral blood. The receptors derive from a woman in her forties or fifties with COVID-19, enrolled during active disease.

Notes on this clone: One end of the junction varies from germline; a read error may be responsible. This chain uses TRBV4-1 with TRBJ2-3, with D possibly TRBD2 on 5 matching bases. CDR3 length: 14 amino acids. Germline V gene lookup returns CDR1 MGHRA and CDR2 YSYEKL. CDR3 protein: CASSQGPSGDTQYF. The CDR3, as DNA: TGCGCCAGCAGTCAAGGACCGAGCGGAGATACGCAGTATTTT.

The chain recombines TRBV5-6 with TRBJ1-2; 9 bases agree with TRBD1. CDR3 length equals 15 residues. The V gene end was trimmed by 4 bases and the J gene end by 5 bases; junction bases not matched to a gene: 9. Germline CDR1 is SGHDT and CDR2 is YYEEEE. CDR3 amino acids: CASSRPGQGLYGYTF. The CDR3 coding sequence is TGTGCCAGCAGCCGACCGGGACAGGGACTTTATGGCTACACCTTC.

This clone came up a few times. The chain has TRBV3-1 (or the pseudogene TRBV3-2) and TRBJ1-2; D may be TRBD1 (6 bases). Germline CDR1 is LGHDT and CDR2 is YNNKEL (reference sequence). With 4 bases removed from V and 0 bases from J, the gap between germline ends came to 12 bases. This CDR3 comprises 15 residues. CDR3 residues: CASSLTGLANYGYTF. The CDR3 DNA reads as TGTGCCAGCAGCCTTACAGGGTTAGCTAACTATGGCTACACCTTC.

This chain links TRBV5-4 with TRBJ2-7; perhaps TRBD2 as D (5 bases). With 0 bases removed from V and 2 bases from J, the gap between germline ends came to 15 bases. Germline V lookup: CDR1 SGHNT, CDR2 YYREEE (reference sequence). The CDR3 loop spans 16 amino acids. The CDR3, as DNA: TGTGCCAGCAGCTTGGGAGGGCTAGCTGATACCTACGAGCAGTACTTC. This translates into CASSLGGLADTYEQYF.

Comment on this clone: Additional DNA sequences in this sample encode the identical CDR3. V gene TRBV2 combines with J gene TRBJ1-5, with 10 positions matching TRBD1. Germline CDR1 is SNHLY and CDR2 is FYNNEI. With V trimmed by 4 bases and J by 4 bases, 1 base remained unmatched. There are 14 residues in the CDR3. The CDR3 DNA sequence: TGTGCCAGCAGTGGGACAGGGGGGAATCAGCCCCAGCATTTT. As protein: CASSGTGGNQPQHF.

The rearrangement uses TRBV7-3 and TRBJ1-2; 7 bases fit TRBD1. CDR1 and CDR2 from the germline V gene are SGHTA and FQGTGA. CDR3 length: 13 amino acids. The V and J ends lost 5 bases and 5 bases, in that order; junction bases with no gene match: 5. The CDR3 loop is CASSLQQGYGYTF. CDR3 DNA: TGTGCCAGCAGCCTACAACAGGGGTATGGCTACACCTTC.

This chain uses TRBV6-2 or TRBV6-3 with TRBJ2-3, with D possibly being TRBD1 (6 bases). Germline values: CDR1 MNHEY, CDR2 SVGEGT. The CDR3 extends over 12 amino acids. Trimming took off 4 bases at V and 6 bases at J, with 8 bases between the two ends. In DNA form, the CDR3 reads TGTGCCAGCAGTTCGAGGGGGGATACGCAGTATTTT. This gives the protein CASSSRGDTQYF.

This chain links TRBV4-1 with TRBJ1-1, with 12 nucleotides matching TRBD1. The CDR3 extends over 15 amino acids. Germline V gene lookup returns CDR1 MGHRA and CDR2 YSYEKL. Germline trimming cut 1 base from V and 5 bases from J; bases unmatched to any gene: 2. CDR3 coding DNA: TGCGCCAGCAGCCAAGCGGGACAGGGGGCTACTGAAGCTTTCTTT. Protein: CASSQAGQGATEAFF.

This chain uses TRBV7-3 with TRBJ2-1; 7 nucleotides agree with TRBD1. Germline V gene data show CDR1 as SGHTA and CDR2 as FQGTGA. Trimming took 3 bases from V and 7 from J; bases not matched to a gene: 6. The CDR3 has 14 residues. The CDR3 region is CASSFYTGENEQFF. In DNA, the CDR3 is TGTGCCAGCAGCTTTTACACAGGGGAGAATGAGCAGTTCTTC.

V gene TRBV5-1 combines with J gene TRBJ2-1; 9 bases match TRBD1. V trimming: 4 bases; J trimming: 2 bases; junction bases outside the gene matches: 7. The CDR3 consists of 16 residues. From germline, CDR1 is SGHRS and CDR2 YFSETQ. CDR3 loop: CASSIGTGLTYNEQFF. In DNA, the CDR3 is TGCGCCAGCAGCATCGGGACAGGGTTGACCTACAATGAGCAGTTCTTC.

The chain has TRBV14 and TRBJ2-5; no clear D gene. The CDR3 has 13 residues. The V gene's germline CDR1 is SGHDN and CDR2 FVKESK. Trimming left V 3 bases short and J 7 bases short, with 12 bases between. The DNA for the CDR3 is TGTGCCAGCAGCCATACAGACCCCGGGACCCAGTACTTC. Its protein product is CASSHTDPGTQYF. Full variable domain (rest looked up from reference TRBV14 and TRBJ2-5): EAGVTQFPSHSVIEKGQTVTLRCDPISGHDNLYWYRRVMGKEIKFLLHFVKESKQDESGMPNNRFLAERTGGTYSTLKVQPAELEDSGVYFCASSHTDPGTQYFGPGTRLLVL.

This clone was recorded only once. The genes are TRBV14 and TRBJ1-6; 8 bases line up with TRBD1. The CDR3 extends over 16 amino acids. Germline lookup yields CDR1 SGHDN and CDR2 FVKESK. With 2 bases clipped from V and 6 bases from J, the junction kept 6 bases outside the gene matches. The CDR3 bases are TGTGCCAGCAGCCAACTGACAGGACAGGGTAATTCACCCCTCCACTTT. It translates to CASSQLTGQGNSPLHF.

This sequence joins TRBV7-3 and TRBJ2-2; TRBD2 matches at 10 bases. After removal of 6 bases from V and 3 bases from J, the junction contained 4 bases not matched to a gene. Germline V gene lookup returns CDR1 SGHTA and CDR2 FQGTGA. CDR3 length: 15 amino acids. CDR3 amino acids: CASRVTSGHTGELFF. As DNA, the CDR3 is TGTGCCAGCAGAGTGACTAGCGGGCACACCGGGGAGCTGTTTTTT.

The chain recombines TRBV5-4 with TRBJ1-6; D not certain. The CDR3 covers 12 residues. Germline V gene lookup returns CDR1 SGHNT and CDR2 YYREEE (reference sequence). The V and J ends lost 4 bases and 9 bases respectively, with 8 bases between them. CDR3 region: CASSPVGSPLHF. The CDR3 DNA sequence: TGTGCCAGCAGCCCGGTCGGTTCACCCCTCCACTTT.

The chain links TRBV19 to TRBJ2-7; possibly TRBD1 for D (6 bases). Germline lookup yields CDR1 LNHDA and CDR2 SQIVND (reference sequence). The CDR3 extends over 14 amino acids. The V end was cut by 10 bases, the J end by 4 bases, with 20 bases between. The CDR3 protein is CATLIRDNEYEQYF. In DNA form, the CDR3 reads TGTGCCACCCTCATCCGGGACAACGAGTACGAGCAGTACTTC.

This clone was seen only once. J is TRBJ1-1 and V is TRBV6-5, with unresolved D. The germline V gene encodes CDR1 MNHEY and CDR2 SVGAGI. V shed 6 bases and J shed 4 bases, with 15 bases lying between them. This CDR3 has 14 residues. CDR3 DNA: TGTGCCAGCAGGGCGACACTGATGAGCACTGAAGCTTTCTTT. Its protein product is CASRATLMSTEAFF.

This clone appeared once. The gene calls are TRBV6-2 or TRBV6-3 and TRBJ1-5; D is unclear. From germline, CDR1 is MNHEY and CDR2 SVGEGT. Trimming removed 6 bases at V and 1 base at J, with 7 bases between. The CDR3 has 13 amino acids. In DNA, the CDR3 is TGTGCCAGCAGCCCCCAGAGCAATCAGCCCCAGCATTTT. It codes for CASSPQSNQPQHF.

For this clone: The same CDR3 can be traced to other DNA sequences in this sample. J is TRBJ1-5 and V is TRBV11-2, with 8 bases fitting TRBD1. V lost 3 bases, J lost 7 bases, and 2 bases stayed unmatched. CDR1 SGHAT and CDR2 FQNNGV come from the germline V gene. This CDR3 contains 13 residues. The CDR3 DNA is TGTGCCAGCAGCTTGGACAGGGACCAGCCCCAGCATTTT. This encodes CASSLDRDQPQHF.

This chain links TRBV4-1 with TRBJ2-1; D not certain. V was trimmed by 1 base and J by 4 bases, leaving 8 bases between them. From germline, CDR1 is MGHRA and CDR2 YSYEKL. This CDR3 region has 14 residues. CDR3 loop: CASSQGDSYNEQFF. CDR3 DNA sequence: TGCGCCAGCAGCCAAGGCGACTCGTACAATGAGCAGTTCTTC.

The V gene is TRBV6-6, the J gene TRBJ2-7, with D perhaps matching TRBD2 (5 bases). The CDR3 loop spans 12 amino acids. V lost 8 bases and J 2 bases, leaving 10 bases between the germline ends. Germline assignment: CDR1 MNHNY and CDR2 SVGAGI (reference sequence). The CDR3, as DNA: TGTGCCAGCGGGTGGGAGCCCTACGAGCAGTACTTC. This translates into CASGWEPYEQYF.